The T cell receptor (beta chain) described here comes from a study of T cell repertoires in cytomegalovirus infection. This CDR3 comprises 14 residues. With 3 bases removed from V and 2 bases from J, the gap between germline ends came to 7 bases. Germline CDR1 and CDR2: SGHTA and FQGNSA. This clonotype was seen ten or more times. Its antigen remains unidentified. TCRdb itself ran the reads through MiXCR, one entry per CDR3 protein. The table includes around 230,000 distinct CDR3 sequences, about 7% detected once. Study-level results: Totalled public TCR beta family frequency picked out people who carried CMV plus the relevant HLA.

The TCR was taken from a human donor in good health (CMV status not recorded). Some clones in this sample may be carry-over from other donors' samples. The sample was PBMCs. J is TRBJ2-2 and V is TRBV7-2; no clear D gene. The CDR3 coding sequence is TGTGCCAGCAGCTTGGCTAGTAACACCGGGGAGCTGTTTTTT. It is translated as CASSLASNTGELFF.